This T cell receptor (beta chain) was documented in a study of lymphopenia after photon versus proton radiotherapy. Study-wide findings and caveats: Survival link was tested only in deceased patients; proton benefit remains a possibility. Post-nadir diversity loss with photons came from oligoclonal expansion, particularly CD8+ Temra cells. Under photons, naive T cells and diversity fell while effector/memory populations rose.

Details on this clone: The antigen is unknown.

The assay was immunoSEQ multiplex PCR, and TCRdb's table has in-frame clones only and misses some. The table shows around 150,000 clones, with 80% to 90% occurring only once. V dropped 0 bases and J dropped 2 bases, with 7 bases sitting between them. Germline V gene sequence: CDR1 MNHNS, CDR2 SASEGT. This CDR3 has 14 residues. The chain joins TRBV6-1 to TRBJ1-1; D is undetermined. This clonotype was sampled from a man aged 50 to 59 with gastric cancer. Source: peripheral blood, taken from a patient treated with photon-based radiotherapy. The DNA for the CDR3 is TGTGCCAGCAGTGAAGCGATTGGCAACACTGAAGCTTTCTTT. It encodes CASSEAIGNTEAFF.